This T cell receptor (beta chain) was sequenced during a study of cytomegalovirus exposure and HLA in healthy donors. PCR used 60 Vbeta primers and 13 Jbeta primers. Generated by immunoSEQ multiplex PCR, the TCRdb table keeps only in-frame clones and is missing some. The sample carries about 130,000 clones, 83% recorded once. Deletions cut 2 bases from V and 4 bases from J, with 18 bases between. Germline V gene data show CDR1 as SGHDT and CDR2 as YYEEEE. The CDR3 consists of 16 residues. V usage is TRBV5-6 and J usage is TRBJ1-2; no reliable D call. The TCR originated in a girl aged 2-9 years in good health and CMV-seronegative. The sample taken for sequencing was PBMCs. CDR3 in DNA: TGTGCCAGCAGCTTCCGATTGGGCTCCCAACCCTATGGCTACACCTTC. It yields the protein CASSFRLGSQPYGYTF.